Given below is one T cell receptor beta chain in context. Its antigen is currently unknown. The V segment lost 6 bases and the J segment 2 bases; nucleotides outside the gene matches: 13. Germline lookup yields CDR1 SGHKS and CDR2 YYEKEE (reference sequence). This CDR3 region has 17 residues. A single record per CDR3 protein comes from TCRdb applying MiXCR to the 5' RACE reads. The data show approximately 210,000 distinct CDR3 sequences, under 8.5% seen once. The source of the sample is a study of identical twins. Study-wide findings and caveats: For cord blood, abundant beta clonotypes had fewer insertions, unlike memory repertoires, which showed none.

Healthy Caucasians provided all donations. These sequences were also reported in another study, on T cells expressing NK-cell markers. That paper states: Sorted CD3+CD56-NKG2C+, CD3+CD56+NKG2C- and CD3+CD56+NKG2C+ T cells were the source of the TCR beta repertoires. Whether expanded NKG2C-expressing T cell clones recognize HCMV is unknown.

The sequenced sample was CD8+ T cells sorted from blood. This sequence joins TRBV5-5 and TRBJ2-3; 9 bases map to TRBD2. This receptor was obtained from a woman younger than 35 in good health. The CDR3 reads CASTALLAGGLTDTQYF. CDR3 nucleotide sequence: TGTGCCAGCACCGCCCTTCTCGCGGGGGGGCTCACAGATACGCAGTATTTT.